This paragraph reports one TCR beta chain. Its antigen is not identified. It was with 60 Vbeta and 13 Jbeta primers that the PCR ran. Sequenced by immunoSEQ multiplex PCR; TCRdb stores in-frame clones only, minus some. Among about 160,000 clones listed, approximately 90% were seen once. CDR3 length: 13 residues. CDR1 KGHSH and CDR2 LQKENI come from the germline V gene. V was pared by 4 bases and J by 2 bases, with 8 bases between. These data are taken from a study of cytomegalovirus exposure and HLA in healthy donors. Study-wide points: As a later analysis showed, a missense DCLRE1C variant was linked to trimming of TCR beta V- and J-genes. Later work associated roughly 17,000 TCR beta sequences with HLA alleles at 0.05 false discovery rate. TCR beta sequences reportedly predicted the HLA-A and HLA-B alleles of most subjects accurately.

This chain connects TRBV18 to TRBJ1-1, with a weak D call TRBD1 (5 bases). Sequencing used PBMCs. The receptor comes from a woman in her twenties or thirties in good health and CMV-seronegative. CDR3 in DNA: TGTGCCAGCTCACTAGACAGTAACACTGAAGCTTTCTTT. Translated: CASSLDSNTEAFF.